This T cell receptor (beta chain) stems from a study of blood T cell repertoires in COVID-19. Study-level information: From the United States, Italy and Spain came samples of acute and convalescent COVID-19. Sample material is recorded as cDNA or gDNA derived from T cells, B-cell-depleted T cells, or PBMCs.

The CDR3 loop spans 14 amino acids. Germline V gene data show CDR1 as LGHDT and CDR2 as YNNKEL (reference sequence). The ends were cut back, 5 bases at V and 4 bases at J, with 12 bases in the middle. As handled by the study authors: The authors estimated nucleated cell counts from reference gene primer amplification. The table came from immunoSEQ multiplex PCR; TCRdb's copy has only in-frame clones and leaves some out. V, J and clone size derive from that table, while D and trimming were established from the DNA sequence. The table shows about 320,000 clones, with around 89% occurring only once. The sequence came from a man between 18 and 35 years old who had recovered from COVID-19. This chain connects TRBV3-1 (or the pseudogene TRBV3-2) to TRBJ1-3; no clear D. Sequencing was done on a sample of peripheral blood. The CDR3 sequence is CASSAVSSGNTIYF. The CDR3 nucleotides read TGTGCCAGCAGCGCGGTCAGCTCGGGAAACACCATATATTTT.